This T cell receptor (beta chain) originates from a study of T cell repertoires in cytomegalovirus infection. This CDR3 is 14 amino acids long. The germline V gene has CDR1 SGHVS and CDR2 FNYEAQ. Trimming removed 5 bases from V and 1 base from J, with 11 bases in between. There are many counts of this clonotype. The target antigen is unknown. TCRdb reprocessed the reads via MiXCR and lists one record per CDR3 protein. The sample has roughly 280,000 distinct CDR3 sequences; under 25% are singletons. The sample was cultured PBMCs, taken from culture after CMV antigen stimulation. J is TRBJ1-1 and V is TRBV7-6; D gene ambiguous. This clonotype was obtained from a human donor in good health (CMV status not recorded). Some clones in this sample may be carry-over from other donors' samples. CDR3 DNA sequence: TGTGCCAGCAGCCCAAGATCCCAGAACACTGAAGCTTTCTTT. This gives the protein CASSPRSQNTEAFF.